The clone carrying this TCR beta chain has at least ten counts. The CDR3 runs 14 residues. Germline values: CDR1 MNHEY, CDR2 SVGEGT. V lost 6 bases, J lost 9 bases, and 11 bases stayed unmatched. Regarding time point: patch test 3, about 24 weeks after DPC sensitization. Treatment denoted: therapeutic diphenylcyclopropenone sensitization with weekly scalp DPC. Each patch-test visit's blood sample preceded patch application. TCRdb reprocessed the RACE reads via MiXCR and lists one record per CDR3 protein. The table lists about 90,000 distinct CDR3 sequences, approximately 11% of them singletons, with 1% to 1.2% in the top ten. The data were taken from a study of human T cells and chemical hapten exposure.

This clonotype originated in a woman aged 30 to 39 with alopecia areata. Some clones in this sample may be carry-over from other donors' samples. The sequences come from whole blood, collected in connection with sensitization to the hapten diphenylcyclopropenone (DPC). The V call is TRBV6-2 or TRBV6-3, the J call TRBJ2-7, with 10 bases aligning to TRBD2. CDR3 region: CASSSGTSVARQYF. CDR3 nucleotides: TGTGCCAGCAGCTCCGGGACTAGCGTAGCGCGGCAGTACTTC.